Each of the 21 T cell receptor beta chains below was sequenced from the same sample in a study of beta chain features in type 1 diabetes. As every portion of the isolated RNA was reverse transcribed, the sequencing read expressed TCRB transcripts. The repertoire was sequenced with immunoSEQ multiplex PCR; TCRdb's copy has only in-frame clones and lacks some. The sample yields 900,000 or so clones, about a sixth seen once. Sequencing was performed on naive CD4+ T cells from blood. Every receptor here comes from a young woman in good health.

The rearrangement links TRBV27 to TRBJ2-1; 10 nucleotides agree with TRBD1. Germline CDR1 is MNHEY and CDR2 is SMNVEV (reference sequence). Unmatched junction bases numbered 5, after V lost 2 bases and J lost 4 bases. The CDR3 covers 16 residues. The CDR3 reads CASSLRPDRGYNEQFF. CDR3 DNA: TGTGCCAGCAGTTTACGCCCGGACAGGGGGTACAATGAGCAGTTCTTC.

This chain's CDR3 is CSVGRRTGFGLYNEQFF. Here the CDR3 DNA reads TGCAGCGTTGGGAGGCGGACAGGGTTTGGGCTGTACAATGAGCAGTTCTTC. The J gene is TRBJ2-1, the V gene TRBV29-1, with TRBD1 matching 8 bases. Germline loops: CDR1 SQVTM, CDR2 ANQGSEA. V was pared by 4 bases and J by 4 bases, with 15 bases of the junction left unmatched. The length of the CDR3 is 17 residues.

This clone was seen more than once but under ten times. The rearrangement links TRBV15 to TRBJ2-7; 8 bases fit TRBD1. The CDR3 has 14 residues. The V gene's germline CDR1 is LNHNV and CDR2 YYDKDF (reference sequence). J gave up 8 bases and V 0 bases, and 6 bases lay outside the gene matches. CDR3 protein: CATSRDFGQGKQYF. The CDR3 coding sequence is TGTGCCACCAGCAGAGATTTTGGACAGGGAAAGCAGTACTTC.

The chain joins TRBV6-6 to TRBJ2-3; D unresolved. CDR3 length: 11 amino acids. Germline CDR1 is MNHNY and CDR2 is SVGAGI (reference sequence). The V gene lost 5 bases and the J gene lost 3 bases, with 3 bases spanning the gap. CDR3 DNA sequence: TGTGCCAGCAGTCAGACAGATACGCAGTATTTT. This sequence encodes CASSQTDTQYF.

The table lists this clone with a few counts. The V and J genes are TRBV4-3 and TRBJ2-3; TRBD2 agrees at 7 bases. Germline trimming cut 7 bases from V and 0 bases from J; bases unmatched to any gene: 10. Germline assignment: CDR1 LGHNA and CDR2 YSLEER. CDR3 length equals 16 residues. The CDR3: CASTPRLASSTDTQYF. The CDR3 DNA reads TGCGCCAGCACCCCCCGACTAGCCTCTAGCACAGATACGCAGTATTTT.

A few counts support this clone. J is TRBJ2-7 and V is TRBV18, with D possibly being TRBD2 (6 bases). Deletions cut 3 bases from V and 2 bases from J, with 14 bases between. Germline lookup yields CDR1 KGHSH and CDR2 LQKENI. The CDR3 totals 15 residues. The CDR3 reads CASSPGASATYEQYF. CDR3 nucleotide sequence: TGTGCCAGCTCACCCGGGGCTAGCGCAACCTACGAGCAGTACTTC. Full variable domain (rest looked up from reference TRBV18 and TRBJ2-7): NAGVMQNPRHLVRRRGQEARLRCSPMKGHSHVYWYRQLPEEGLKFMVYLQKENIIDESGMPKERFSAEFPKEGPSILRIQQVVRGDSAAYFCASSPGASATYEQYFGPGTRLTVT.

The CDR3 region has the DNA TGTGCCAGCAGTTCCCCGGGACTAGCGGGAGCGTACGAGCAGTACTTC. Translating gives CASSSPGLAGAYEQYF. The chain links TRBV6-6 to TRBJ2-7; TRBD2 agrees at 14 bases. Germline CDR1 reads MNHNY; CDR2 reads SVGAGI (reference sequence). The CDR3 is made up of 16 amino acids. With V trimmed by 4 bases and J by 4 bases, 6 bases remained unmatched.

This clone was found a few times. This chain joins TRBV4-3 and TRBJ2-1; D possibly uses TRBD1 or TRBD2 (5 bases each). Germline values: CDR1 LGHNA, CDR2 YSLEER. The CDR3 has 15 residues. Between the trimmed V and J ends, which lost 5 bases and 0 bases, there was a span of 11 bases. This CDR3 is CASSASGSSYNEQFF. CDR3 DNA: TGCGCCAGCAGCGCTTCAGGGAGCTCCTACAATGAGCAGTTCTTC.

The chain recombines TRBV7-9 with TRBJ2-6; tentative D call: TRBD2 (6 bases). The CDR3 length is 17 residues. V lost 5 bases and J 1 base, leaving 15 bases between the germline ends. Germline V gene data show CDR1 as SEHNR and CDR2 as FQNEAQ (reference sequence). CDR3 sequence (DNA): TGTGCCAGCAGCCCAAAGGGGACTTCTTCTGGGGCCAACGTCCTGACTTTC. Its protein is CASSPKGTSSGANVLTF.

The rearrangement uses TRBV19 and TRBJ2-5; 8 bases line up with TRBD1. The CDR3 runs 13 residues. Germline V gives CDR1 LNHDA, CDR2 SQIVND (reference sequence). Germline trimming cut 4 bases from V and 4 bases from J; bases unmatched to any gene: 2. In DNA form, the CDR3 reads TGTGCCAGTAGTACCGACAGGGGAGAGACCCAGTACTTC. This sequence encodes CASSTDRGETQYF.

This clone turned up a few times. CDR3 nucleotides: TGTGCCAGCAGTGACGGCAGTTCCTACGAGCAGTACTTC. This sequence encodes CASSDGSSYEQYF. The V gene is TRBV2, the J gene TRBJ2-7; the D is unclear. Between the trimmed V and J ends, which lost 3 bases and 1 base, there was a span of 7 bases. Per the germline V gene, CDR1 is SNHLY and CDR2 is FYNNEI. CDR3 length: 13 residues.

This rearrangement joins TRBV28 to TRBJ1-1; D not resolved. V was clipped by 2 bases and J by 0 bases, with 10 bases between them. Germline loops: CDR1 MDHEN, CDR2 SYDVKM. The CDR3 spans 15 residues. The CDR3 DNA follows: TGTGCCAGCAGTTTACCGTTAAACCTGAACACTGAAGCTTTCTTT. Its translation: CASSLPLNLNTEAFF.

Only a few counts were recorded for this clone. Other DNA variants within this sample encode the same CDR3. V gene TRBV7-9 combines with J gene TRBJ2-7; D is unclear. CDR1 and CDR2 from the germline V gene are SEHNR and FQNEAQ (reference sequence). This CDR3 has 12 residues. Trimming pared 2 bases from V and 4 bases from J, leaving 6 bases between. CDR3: CASSLQGYEQYF. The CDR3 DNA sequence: TGTGCCAGCAGCTTACAAGGGTACGAGCAGTACTTC.

This CDR3 is CAISERSSGINEQFF. DNA of the CDR3: TGTGCCATCAGTGAGAGGTCTAGCGGGATCAATGAGCAGTTCTTC. The chain uses TRBV10-3 and TRBJ2-1; 9 bases fit TRBD2. After removal of 2 bases from V and 6 bases from J, the junction contained 5 bases not matched to a gene. This CDR3 has 15 amino acids. Germline CDR1 ENHRY, CDR2 SYGVKD.

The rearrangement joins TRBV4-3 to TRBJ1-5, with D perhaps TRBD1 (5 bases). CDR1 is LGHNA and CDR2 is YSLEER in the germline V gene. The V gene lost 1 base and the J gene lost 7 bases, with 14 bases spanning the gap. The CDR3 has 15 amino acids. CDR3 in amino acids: CASSQGLQVGQPQHF. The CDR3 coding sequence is TGCGCCAGCAGCCAAGGGTTACAGGTCGGGCAGCCCCAGCATTTT.

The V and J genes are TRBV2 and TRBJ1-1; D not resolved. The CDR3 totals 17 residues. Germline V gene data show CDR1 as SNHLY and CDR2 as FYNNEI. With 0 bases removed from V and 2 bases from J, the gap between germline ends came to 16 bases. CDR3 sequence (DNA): TGTGCCAGCAGTGAAGCGCTTCAGCACAGCGCAAACACTGAAGCTTTCTTT. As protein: CASSEALQHSANTEAFF.

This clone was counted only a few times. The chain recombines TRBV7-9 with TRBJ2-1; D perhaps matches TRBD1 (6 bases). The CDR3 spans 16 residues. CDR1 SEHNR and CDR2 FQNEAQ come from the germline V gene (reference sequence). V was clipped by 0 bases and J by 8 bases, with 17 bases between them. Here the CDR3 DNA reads TGTGCCAGCAGCTTAGCGGGCCAGGGGTCGGTCGATGAGCAGTTCTTC. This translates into CASSLAGQGSVDEQFF.

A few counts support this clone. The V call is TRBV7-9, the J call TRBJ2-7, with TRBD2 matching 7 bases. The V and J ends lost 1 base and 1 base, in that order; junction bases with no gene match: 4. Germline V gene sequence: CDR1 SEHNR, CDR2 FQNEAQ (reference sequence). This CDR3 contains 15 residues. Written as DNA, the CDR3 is TGTGCCAGCAGCTTAGTAGCTAGCGGTTCCTACGAGCAGTACTTC. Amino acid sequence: CASSLVASGSYEQYF.

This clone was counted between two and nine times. In DNA form, the CDR3 reads TGTGCCAGCAGCTTAGGAGGCCGGGAGCAGTACTTC. Translating it yields CASSLGGREQYF. The V and J genes are TRBV7-6 and TRBJ2-7; D not resolved. V was clipped by 1 base and J by 7 bases, with 8 bases between them. Germline assignment: CDR1 SGHVS and CDR2 FNYEAQ. The CDR3 totals 12 residues.

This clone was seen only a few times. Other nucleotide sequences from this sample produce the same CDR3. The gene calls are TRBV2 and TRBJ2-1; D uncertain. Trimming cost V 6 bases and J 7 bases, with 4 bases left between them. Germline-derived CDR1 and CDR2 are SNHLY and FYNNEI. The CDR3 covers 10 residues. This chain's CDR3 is CASRTNEQFF. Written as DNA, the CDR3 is TGTGCCAGCAGGACGAATGAGCAGTTCTTC. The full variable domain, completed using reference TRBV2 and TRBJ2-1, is EPEVTQTPSHQVTQMGQEVILRCVPISNHLYFYWYRQILGQKVEFLVSFYNNEISEKSEIFDDQFSVERPDGSNFTLKIRSTKLEDSAMYFCASRTNEQFFGPGTRLTVL.

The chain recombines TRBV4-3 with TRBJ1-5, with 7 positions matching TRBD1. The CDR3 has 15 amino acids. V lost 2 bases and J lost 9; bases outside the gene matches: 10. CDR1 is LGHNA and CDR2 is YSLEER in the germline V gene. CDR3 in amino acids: CASSQNVQGSTPQHF. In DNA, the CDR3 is TGCGCCAGCAGCCAAAACGTACAGGGGTCGACGCCCCAGCATTTT.